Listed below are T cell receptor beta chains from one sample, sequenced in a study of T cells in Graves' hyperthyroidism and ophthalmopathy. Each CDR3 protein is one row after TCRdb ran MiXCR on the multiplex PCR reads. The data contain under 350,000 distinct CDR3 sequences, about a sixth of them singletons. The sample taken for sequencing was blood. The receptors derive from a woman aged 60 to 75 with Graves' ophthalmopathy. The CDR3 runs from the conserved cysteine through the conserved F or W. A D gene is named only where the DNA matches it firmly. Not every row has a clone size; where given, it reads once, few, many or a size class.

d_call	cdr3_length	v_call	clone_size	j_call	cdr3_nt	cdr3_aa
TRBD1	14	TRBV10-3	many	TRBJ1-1	TGTGCCTCGGTCCTGGGACAGCTGAACACTGAAGCTTTCTTT	CASVLGQLNTEAFF
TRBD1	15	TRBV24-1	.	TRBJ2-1	TGTGCCACCAGTGTGGACAGGGGGCGAGGCAATGAGCAGTTCTTC	CATSVDRGRGNEQFF
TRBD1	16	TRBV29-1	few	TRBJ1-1	TGCAGCGTTGAAGAGTTCCCGGGACAGGGGACCACTGAAGCTTTCTTT	CSVEEFPGQGTTEAFF
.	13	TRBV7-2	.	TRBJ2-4	TGTGCCAGCAGCTTAGCGTCTTACTCTAGTATAGACTTC	CASSLASYSSIDF
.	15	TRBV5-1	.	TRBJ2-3	TGCGCCAGCAGTCTGAAAGGGGTTAGCACAGATACGCAGTATTTT	CASSLKGVSTDTQYF
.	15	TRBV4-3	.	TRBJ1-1	TGCGCCAGCAGCCACGATGTTGGGGAGAACACTGAAGCTTTCTTT	CASSHDVGENTEAFF
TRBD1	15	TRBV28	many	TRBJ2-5	TGTGCCAGCAGTCCTTACAGGGGGCTCGGGGAGACCCAGTACTTC	CASSPYRGLGETQYF
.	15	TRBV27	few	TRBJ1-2	TGTGCCAGCGGAAGTCCCGGGGGGATCCACTATGGCTACACCTTC	CASGSPGGIHYGYTF
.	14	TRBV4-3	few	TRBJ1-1	TGCGCCAGCAGCCAGAGGGCCGCGAACACTGAAGCTTTCTTT	CASSQRAANTEAFF
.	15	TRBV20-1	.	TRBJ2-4	TGCAGTGCTTCCGAAAGGCCGGTAGCCAAAAACATTCAGTACTTC	CSASERPVAKNIQYF
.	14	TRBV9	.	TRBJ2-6	TGTGCCAGCAGCGTAGGGGCTGGGGCCAACGTCCTGACTTTC	CASSVGAGANVLTF
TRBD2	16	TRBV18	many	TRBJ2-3	TGTGCCAGCTCACCCGGACTAGCGGGAAGAGAAGATACGCAGTATTTT	CASSPGLAGREDTQYF
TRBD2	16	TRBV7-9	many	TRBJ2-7	TGTGCCAGCAGCTTAGGACTAGCGGGACCTGGTTTCGAGCAGTACTTC	CASSLGLAGPGFEQYF
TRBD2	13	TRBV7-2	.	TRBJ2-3	TGTGCCAGCAGCTTAGTTGGGGCGGGACTAGTGTATTTT	CASSLVGAGLVYF
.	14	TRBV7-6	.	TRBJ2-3	TGTGCCAGCAGCTTAGGGCACTACACAGGTACGCAGTATTTT	CASSLGHYTGTQYF
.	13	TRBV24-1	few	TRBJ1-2	TGTGCCACCAGTGATTTGCCTTACTATGGCTACACCTTC	CATSDLPYYGYTF
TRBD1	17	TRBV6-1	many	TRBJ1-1	TGTGCCAGCAGTGATCCCCTCAGGGGGATGACGAACACTGAAGCTTTCTTT	CASSDPLRGMTNTEAFF
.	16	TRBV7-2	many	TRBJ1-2	TGTGCCAGCAGCTCAAGGGACGGCCCGTCAACCTATGGCTACACCTTC	CASSSRDGPSTYGYTF
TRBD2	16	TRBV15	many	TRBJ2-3	TGTGCCACCAGCAGCGGACTAGTCTCTAATATGGATACGCAGTATTTT	CATSSGLVSNMDTQYF
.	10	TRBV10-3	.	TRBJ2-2	TGTGCCATCAAGAAAGGGGAGCTGTTTTTT	CAIKKGELFF
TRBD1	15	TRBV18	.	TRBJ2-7	TGTGCCAGCTCACCACCTAGAGGGGGCGAGTACGAGCAGTACTTC	CASSPPRGGEYEQYF